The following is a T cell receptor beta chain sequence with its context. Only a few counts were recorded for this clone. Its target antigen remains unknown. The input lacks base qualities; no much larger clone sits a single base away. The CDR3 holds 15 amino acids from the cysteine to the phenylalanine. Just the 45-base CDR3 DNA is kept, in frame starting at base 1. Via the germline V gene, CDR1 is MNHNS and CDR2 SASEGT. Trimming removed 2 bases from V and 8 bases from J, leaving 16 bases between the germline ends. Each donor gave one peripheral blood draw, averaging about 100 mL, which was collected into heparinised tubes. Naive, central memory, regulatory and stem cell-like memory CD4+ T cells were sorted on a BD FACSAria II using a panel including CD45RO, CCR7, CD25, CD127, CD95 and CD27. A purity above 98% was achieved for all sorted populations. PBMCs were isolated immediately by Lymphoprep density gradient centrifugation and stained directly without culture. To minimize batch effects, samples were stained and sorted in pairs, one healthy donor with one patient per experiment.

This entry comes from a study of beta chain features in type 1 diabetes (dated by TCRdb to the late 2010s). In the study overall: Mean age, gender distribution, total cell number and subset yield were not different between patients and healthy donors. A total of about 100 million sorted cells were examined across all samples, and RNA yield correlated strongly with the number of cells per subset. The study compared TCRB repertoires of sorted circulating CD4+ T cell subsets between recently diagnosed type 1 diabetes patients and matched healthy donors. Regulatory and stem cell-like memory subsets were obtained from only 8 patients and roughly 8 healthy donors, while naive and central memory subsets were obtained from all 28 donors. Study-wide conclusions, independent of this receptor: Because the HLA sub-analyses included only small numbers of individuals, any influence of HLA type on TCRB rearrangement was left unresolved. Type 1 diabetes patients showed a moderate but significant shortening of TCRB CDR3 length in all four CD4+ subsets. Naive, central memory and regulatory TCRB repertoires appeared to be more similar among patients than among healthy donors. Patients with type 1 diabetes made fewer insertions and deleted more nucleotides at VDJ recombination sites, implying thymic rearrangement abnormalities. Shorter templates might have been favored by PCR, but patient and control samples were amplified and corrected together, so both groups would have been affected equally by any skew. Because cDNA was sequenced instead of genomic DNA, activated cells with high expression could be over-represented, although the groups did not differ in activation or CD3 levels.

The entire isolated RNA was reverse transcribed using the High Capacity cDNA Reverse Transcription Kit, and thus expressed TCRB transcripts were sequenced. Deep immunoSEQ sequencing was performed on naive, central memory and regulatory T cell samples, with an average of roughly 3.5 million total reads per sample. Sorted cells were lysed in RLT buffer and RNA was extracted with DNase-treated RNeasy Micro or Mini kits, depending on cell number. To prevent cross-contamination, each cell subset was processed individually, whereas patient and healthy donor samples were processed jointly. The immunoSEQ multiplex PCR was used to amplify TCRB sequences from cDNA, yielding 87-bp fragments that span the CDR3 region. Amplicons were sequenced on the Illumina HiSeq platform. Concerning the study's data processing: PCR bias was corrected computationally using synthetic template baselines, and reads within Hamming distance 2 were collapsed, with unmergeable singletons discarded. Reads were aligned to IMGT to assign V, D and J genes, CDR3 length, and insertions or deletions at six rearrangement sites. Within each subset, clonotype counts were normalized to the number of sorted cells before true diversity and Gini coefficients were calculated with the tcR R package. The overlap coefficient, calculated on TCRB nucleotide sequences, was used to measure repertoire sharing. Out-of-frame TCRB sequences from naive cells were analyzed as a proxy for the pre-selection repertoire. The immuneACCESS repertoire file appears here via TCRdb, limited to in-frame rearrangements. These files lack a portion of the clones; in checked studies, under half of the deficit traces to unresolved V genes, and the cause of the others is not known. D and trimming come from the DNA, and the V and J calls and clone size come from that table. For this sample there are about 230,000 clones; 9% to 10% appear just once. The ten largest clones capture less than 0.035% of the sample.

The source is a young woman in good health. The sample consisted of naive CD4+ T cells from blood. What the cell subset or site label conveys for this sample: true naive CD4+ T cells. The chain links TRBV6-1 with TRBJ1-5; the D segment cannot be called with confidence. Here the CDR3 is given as CASSEYRSSREPQHF. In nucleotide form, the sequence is TGTGCCAGCAGTGAATATCGGAGTTCGAGGGAGCCCCAGCATTTT.